Listed below are T cell receptor beta chains from one sample, sequenced in a study of identical twins. MiXCR was run by TCRdb on the 5' RACE reads, yielding one entry per CDR3 protein. In the table there are about 700,000 distinct CDR3 sequences, approximately 6.1% of which are singletons. Sequenced: naive T cells sorted from blood. The receptor source for this set is a man younger than 30 in good health. Each CDR3 is given with its conserved first and last residue. The D gene is left open where the match is weak. Size is omitted from some rows. Given values are once, few, many or a class for expanded clones.

>TRBV18|few|TRBJ1-5|.
TGTGCCAGCTCACCACCGGACAGAAATCAGCCCCAGCATTTT
CASSPPDRNQPQHF
>TRBV11-1|.|TRBJ2-3|TRBD2
TGTGCCAGCAGCCCCGAGGTAGCGGGAGGATCTGGCACAGATACGCAGTATTTT
CASSPEVAGGSGTDTQYF
>TRBV10-1|.|TRBJ2-5|.
TGCGCCAGCAGTGAGTTGACCGGGACTTCCCAAGAGACCCAGTACTTC
CASSELTGTSQETQYF
>TRBV7-4|.|TRBJ1-4|.
TGTGCCAGCAGCCACTCGGCGGCAAAACTGTTTTTT
CASSHSAAKLFF
>TRBV15|few|TRBJ2-2|TRBD2
TGTGCCACCAGCAGCATGGGGCTAGCGGAAAACACCGGGGAGCTGTTTTTT
CATSSMGLAENTGELFF
>TRBV7-6|few|TRBJ2-1|TRBD2
TGTGCCAGCAGCAAACCGGGACTAGCTTTCGATGAGCAGTTCTTC
CASSKPGLAFDEQFF
>TRBV7-8|few|TRBJ2-5|.
TGTGCCAGCAGCCCCGAGTTTGATGGGACCCAGTACTTC
CASSPEFDGTQYF
>TRBV24-1|many|TRBJ2-5|TRBD1
TGTGCCACCAGTGAGAGGACAGGGGGTCCCCTGGGAGAGACCCAGTACTTC
CATSERTGGPLGETQYF
>TRBV24-1|many|TRBJ2-7|TRBD1
TGTGCCACCAGTGACCGGACAGGGAACGAGCAGTACTTC
CATSDRTGNEQYF
>TRBV29-1|many|TRBJ1-1|.
TGCAGCGTTGTGGTAGGGGTAAACACTGAAGCTTTCTTT
CSVVVGVNTEAFF
>TRBV12-3/TRBV12-4|.|TRBJ1-2|.
TGTGCCAGTTCCCCTGGCTACACCTTC
CASSPGYTF
>TRBV12-3/TRBV12-4|many|TRBJ2-3|TRBD2
TGTGCCACCCGGACTAGCGGCACAGATACGCAGTATTTT
CATRTSGTDTQYF
>TRBV15|many|TRBJ2-3|.
TGTGCCACCAGCAGAGATGCGGGCACTAGCACAGATACGCAGTATTTT
CATSRDAGTSTDTQYF
>TRBV7-2|many|TRBJ1-4|.
TGTGCCAGCAGCTTCTGGGGTAGTGAAAAACTGTTTTTT
CASSFWGSEKLFF
>TRBV3-1|.|TRBJ1-1|.
TGTGCCTCCACCTGGGGAGGGTACAACACTGAAGCTTTCTTT
CASTWGGYNTEAFF
>TRBV29-1|many|TRBJ1-1|.
TGCAGCGTTGAGAGAGACCCTGTGACTGAAGCTTTCTTT
CSVERDPVTEAFF
>TRBV6-2/TRBV6-3|few|TRBJ2-3|.
TGTGCCAGCAGCACGTGGGGCGGATACACAGATACGCAGTATTTT
CASSTWGGYTDTQYF
>TRBV24-1|many|TRBJ2-2|.
TGTGCCACCAGTGAAGGAGCGAACACCGGGGAGCTGTTTTTT
CATSEGANTGELFF
>TRBV11-2|.|TRBJ2-5|.
TGTGCCAGCAGCTTAAGGGGCAGGGTAGTTCGGGAGACCCAGTACTTC
CASSLRGRVVRETQYF
>TRBV29-1|many|TRBJ2-5|.
TGCAGCGTTGAAGGGCAGGGAGAGACCCAGTACTTC
CSVEGQGETQYF
>TRBV29-1|many|TRBJ2-1|TRBD2
TGCAGCGTTGTCGGGACTAGCGGGAGCAATGAGCAGTTCTTC
CSVVGTSGSNEQFF
>TRBV28|many|TRBJ2-5|.
TGTGCCAGCAGTTTATCTGGGACCCGGACCCTCTTC
CASSLSGTRTLF
>TRBV20-1|few|TRBJ2-3|.
TGCAGTGCCCCCCCTCAGGAGTCCACAGATACGCAGTATTTT
CSAPPQESTDTQYF
>TRBV6-1|.|TRBJ2-7|.
TGTGCCAGCAGCCTCCGGGACCAGGGCGGCGAGCAGTACTTC
CASSLRDQGGEQYF
>TRBV20-1|.|TRBJ2-1|TRBD1
TGCAGTGCTGAGAAGACAGGGGGCTACAATGAGCAGTTCTTC
CSAEKTGGYNEQFF
>TRBV6-4|.|TRBJ1-2|TRBD1
TGTGCCAGCAGTGACGATCAGGAGAGACAGGGTCTCACCGGCTACACCTTC
CASSDDQERQGLTGYTF
>TRBV5-1|.|TRBJ1-6|TRBD1
TGCGCCAGCAGCTTGAAGATTGGACAGGGGGCCGGTAATTCACCCCTCCACTTT
CASSLKIGQGAGNSPLHF
>TRBV13|many|TRBJ2-7|.
TGTGCCAGCAGCCTTCGAGCGAGCTCCTACGAGCAGTACTTC
CASSLRASSYEQYF
>TRBV29-1|many|TRBJ2-2|.
TGCAGCGTAGAAGACCAAGGGACCGGGGAGCTGTTTTTT
CSVEDQGTGELFF
>TRBV16|.|TRBJ1-2|.
TGTGCCAGCAGCCAATCTTCAGGGTACTATGGCTACACCTTC
CASSQSSGYYGYTF
>TRBV7-8|.|TRBJ2-2|TRBD2
TGTGCCAGCACCCTCTCCCGCTTAGCGGGAACCGGGGAGCTGTTTTTT
CASTLSRLAGTGELFF
>TRBV3-1|few|TRBJ2-2|.
TGTGCCAGCAGACCATTGTCTGGCCCCGGGGAGCTGTTTTTT
CASRPLSGPGELFF
>TRBV20-1|many|TRBJ1-2|.
TGCAGGGGGGAGCAGGGAGATACTAACTATGGCTACACCTTC
CRGEQGDTNYGYTF
>TRBV29-1|.|TRBJ1-5|.
TGCAGCGCTGAGACGAGGAGGAGAAACAATCAGCCCCAGCATTTT
CSAETRRRNNQPQHF
>TRBV4-1|few|TRBJ1-1|TRBD1
TGCGCCAGCAGCCAAGTCCCGGGACAGGGCTCGGACACTGAAGCTTTCTTT
CASSQVPGQGSDTEAFF
>TRBV29-1|many|TRBJ2-6|.
TGCAGCGTTGATACCGGGGGCAACCTTTTCTCTGGGGCCAACGTCCTGACTTTC
CSVDTGGNLFSGANVLTF
>TRBV6-1|few|TRBJ1-3|.
TGTGCCAGCACTCAACAGAACCTGCTCTCTGGAAACACCATATATTTT
CASTQQNLLSGNTIYF
>TRBV9|many|TRBJ2-2|.
TGTGCCAGCAGCGTGACCGGGACCGGGGAGCTGTTTTTT
CASSVTGTGELFF
>TRBV6-6|many|TRBJ2-5|.
TGTGCCAGCACAGAGTACCAAGAGACCCAGTACTTC
CASTEYQETQYF
>TRBV24-1|many|TRBJ2-1|TRBD2
TGTGCCACCAGTGACTCCCGGACTAGCTCCTACAATGAGCAGTTCTTC
CATSDSRTSSYNEQFF
>TRBV28|few|TRBJ1-2|.
TGTGCCAGCCAACGGGTCAACGAAGAGGGCTACACCTTC
CASQRVNEEGYTF
>TRBV28|many|TRBJ1-3|.
TGTGCCAGCAGTTTGAGGACGGTTGGAAACACCATATATTTT
CASSLRTVGNTIYF
>TRBV5-1|few|TRBJ2-7|.
TGCGCCAGCGGGGACTTATACGAGCAGTACTTC
CASGDLYEQYF
>TRBV7-2|many|TRBJ2-5|.
TGTGCCAGCAGCTTATGGCGGGAACAAGAGACCCAGTACTTC
CASSLWREQETQYF
>TRBV3-1|once|TRBJ2-2|.
TGTGCCAGCAGCCACTATGCGAACACCGGGGAGCTGTTTTTT
CASSHYANTGELFF
>TRBV25-1|many|TRBJ2-4|.
TGTGCCAGCAGTTTTTCTAACATTCAGTACTTC
CASSFSNIQYF
>TRBV6-1|many|TRBJ1-2|.
TGTGCCAGCAGTGAAGTGGCAGCTGGTGGCTACACCTTC
CASSEVAAGGYTF
>TRBV5-1|few|TRBJ2-4|.
TGCGCCAGCAGCCACGTTGTAGCCAAAAACATTCAGTACTTC
CASSHVVAKNIQYF
>TRBV5-1|many|TRBJ2-1|TRBD1
TGCGCCAGCACAAGACAGGGCAATGAGCAGTTCTTC
CASTRQGNEQFF
>TRBV27|few|TRBJ2-3|TRBD2
TGTGCCAGCAGCTTTTTAGCGGGAGCGAGCACAGATACGCAGTATTTT
CASSFLAGASTDTQYF
>TRBV12-3/TRBV12-4|many|TRBJ2-5|.
TGTGCCAGCAGTTTAGAGGGACTCAAAGAGACCCAGTACTTC
CASSLEGLKETQYF
>TRBV20-1|many|TRBJ2-1|.
TGCAGTGCTAGGGATCAGGGTTCGTGGGAGCAGTTCTTC
CSARDQGSWEQFF
>TRBV27|many|TRBJ2-5|.
TGTGCCAGCAGTGGTCGATCCCCACAAGAGACCCAGTACTTC
CASSGRSPQETQYF